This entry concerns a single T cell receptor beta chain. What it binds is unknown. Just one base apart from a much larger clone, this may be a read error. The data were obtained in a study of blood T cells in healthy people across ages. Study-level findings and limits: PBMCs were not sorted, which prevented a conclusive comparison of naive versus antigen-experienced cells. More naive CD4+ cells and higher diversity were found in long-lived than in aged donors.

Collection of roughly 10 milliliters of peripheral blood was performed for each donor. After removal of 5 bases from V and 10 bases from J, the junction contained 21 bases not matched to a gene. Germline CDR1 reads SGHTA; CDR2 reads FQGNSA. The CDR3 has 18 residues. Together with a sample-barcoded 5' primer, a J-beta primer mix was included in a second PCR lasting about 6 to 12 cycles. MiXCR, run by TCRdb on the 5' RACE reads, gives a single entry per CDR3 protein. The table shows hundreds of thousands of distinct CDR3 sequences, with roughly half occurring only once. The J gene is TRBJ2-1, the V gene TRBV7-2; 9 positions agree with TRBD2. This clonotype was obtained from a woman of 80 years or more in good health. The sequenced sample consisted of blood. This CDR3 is CASSPGPIGTSIRREQFF. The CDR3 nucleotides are TGTGCCAGCAGCCCCGGCCCGATCGGGACTAGCATAAGAAGGGAGCAGTTCTTC.